The 8 T cell receptor beta chains below were found in one sample sequenced in a study of blood T cell repertoires in COVID-19. The table came from immunoSEQ multiplex PCR; TCRdb's copy has only in-frame clones and leaves some out. The sample has 59,000 or so clones; approximately 91% are singletons. The sequenced sample consisted of peripheral blood. The receptors originated from a human donor in a cohort sampled during active COVID-19.

The rearrangement joins TRBV11-2 to TRBJ2-5, with 9 bases aligning to TRBD1. Per germline, CDR1 SGHAT and CDR2 FQNNGV. The CDR3 is made up of 14 amino acids. V was pared by 5 bases and J by 5 bases, with 6 bases of the junction left unmatched. The CDR3 region has the DNA TGTGCCAGCAGCCCGGGACAGGGAGGGGAGACCCAGTACTTC. Amino acids: CASSPGQGGETQYF.

The table lists this clone with a few counts. The genes are TRBV7-2 and TRBJ2-7; D is undetermined. V was shortened by 5 bases and J by 6 bases, with 11 bases between the two germline ends. The CDR3 spans 12 residues. In germline, CDR1 is SGHTA, CDR2 FQGNSA. The CDR3 reads CASSLGPGEQYF. Here the CDR3 DNA reads TGTGCCAGCAGCCTAGGTCCCGGCGAGCAGTACTTC.

The chain has TRBV4-3 and TRBJ2-1; the D gene is possibly TRBD1 (6 bases). The CDR3 sequence is 17 residues long. Germline V gives CDR1 LGHNA, CDR2 YSLEER. V shed 0 bases and J shed 1 base, with 13 bases lying between them. The CDR3, as DNA: TGCGCCAGCAGCCAAGATCGGAAACAGGGATCCTACAATGAGCAGTTCTTC. It is translated as CASSQDRKQGSYNEQFF.

This clone turned up a few times. The CDR3 loop reads CASSQGPGQGGAYGNQPQHF. In DNA form, the CDR3 reads TGTGCCAGTAGTCAAGGACCGGGACAAGGGGGAGCTTATGGAAATCAGCCCCAGCATTTT. The J gene is TRBJ1-5, the V gene TRBV19; D is perhaps TRBD1 (6 bases). Germline CDR1 reads LNHDA; CDR2 reads SQIVND (reference sequence). The CDR3 has 20 residues. V lost 5 bases to trimming and J lost 4 bases, with 30 bases between them.

This rearrangement joins TRBV28 to TRBJ2-7; TRBD2 aligns across 12 bases. V dropped 10 bases and J dropped 2; count of bases not matched to a gene: 21. This CDR3 region has 19 residues. Germline V gene lookup returns CDR1 MDHEN and CDR2 SYDVKM. The CDR3 DNA follows: TGTGCCACTTCACCCGGGCTAGCGGGAGGGCTAAGGGTGGCCTACGAGCAGTACTTC. It encodes CATSPGLAGGLRVAYEQYF.

The rearrangement joins TRBV4-2 to TRBJ2-5, with 9 bases fitting TRBD2. This CDR3 has 15 residues. The germline V gene encodes CDR1 LGHNA and CDR2 YNFKEQ. After removal of 1 base from V and 5 bases from J, the junction contained 5 bases not matched to a gene. Written as DNA, the CDR3 is TGTGCCAGCAGCCAAGTAGCGGGAGAGGATGAGACCCAGTACTTC. It yields the protein CASSQVAGEDETQYF.

V is TRBV10-3 and J is TRBJ2-7, with a weak D call TRBD1 (7 bases). Trimming cost V 11 bases and J 0 bases, with 14 bases left between them. Germline CDR1 is ENHRY and CDR2 is SYGVKD. The CDR3 is 13 residues long. The CDR3 region is CASGGTDSYEQYF. Written as DNA, the CDR3 is TGTGCCTCCGGCGGGACAGACTCCTACGAGCAGTACTTC.

V gene TRBV27 combines with J gene TRBJ2-3; TRBD2 agrees at 14 bases. From germline, CDR1 is MNHEY and CDR2 SMNVEV (reference sequence). Trimming removed 4 bases from V and 9 bases from J; junction bases left unmatched: 9. The length of the CDR3 is 16 residues. In DNA, the CDR3 is TGTGCCAGCAGTTCTGGGACTAGCGGGAGTCCGGGAACGCAGTATTTT. Its protein product is CASSSGTSGSPGTQYF.